The subject of this entry is one TCR beta chain. Its target is unknown. PCR primers comprised 60 Vbeta and 13 Jbeta primers. TCRdb's table, derived via immunoSEQ multiplex PCR, lists solely in-frame clones and lacks some. The table has 200,000 to 250,000 clones, under 90% seen once. These data originate in a study of cytomegalovirus exposure and HLA in healthy donors. Study details: Under 85% of around 400 genotyped donors fell in the Caucasian-associated ancestry cluster.

Study observations and caveats: In vitro checks showed that a few CMV-associated chains really do target CMV antigens. The authors enumerated roughly 180 TCR beta chains as linked to cytomegalovirus.

V lost 7 bases and J lost 5, with 15 bases in between. The CDR3 spans 13 residues. Germline-derived CDR1 and CDR2 are WSHSY and SAAADI. The rearrangement links TRBV10-2 to TRBJ2-7, with D maybe TRBD1 (5 bases). The source material was PBMCs. This receptor was taken from a human donor in good health. For the CDR3, the DNA is TGCGCCAGCAAGTTGACAGCCGCCCACGAGCAGTACTTC. This gives the protein CASKLTAAHEQYF.